The clone carrying this TCR beta chain was detected only a few times. Its antigen is still unknown. The PCR had 60 Vbeta and 13 Jbeta primers. Produced via immunoSEQ multiplex PCR; TCRdb's table is partial and in-frame only. The profile shows about 180,000 clones, 65% to 75% of them singletons. This entry belongs to a study of cytomegalovirus exposure and HLA in healthy donors. Study-wide findings and caveats: Some V segments, TRBV6-2 and TRBV6-3 among them, were indistinguishable and were therefore excluded.

CDR3 length: 14 amino acids. Germline V CDR1 and CDR2: LNHDA, SQIVND (reference sequence). After removal of 5 bases from V and 3 bases from J, the junction contained 7 bases not matched to a gene. The sequencing sample was made of PBMCs. The chain links TRBV19 to TRBJ2-7; the match to TRBD1 covers 7 bases. This sequence originates from a human donor in good health. As DNA, the CDR3 is TGTGCCAGTAGTGCTTCGGGACAGCTCTACGAGCAGTACTTC. Translated: CASSASGQLYEQYF. The full variable domain, in which reference TRBV19 and TRBJ2-7 provide the parts outside the CDR3, is DGGITQSPKYLFRKEGQNVTLSCEQNLNHDAMYWYRQDPGQGLRLIYYSQIVNDFQKGDIAEGYSVSREKKESFPLTVTSAQKNPTAFYLCASSASGQLYEQYFGPGTRLTVT.